This T cell receptor (beta chain) was observed in a study of shared clonotypes between healthy human individuals. Repertoires were generated with immunoSEQ multiplex PCR, while TCRdb's copy carries only in-frame clones and drops some. Of roughly 2.1 million clones listed, approximately 94% are singletons. From germline, CDR1 is SNHLY and CDR2 FYNNEI. This CDR3 contains 13 residues. The ends were cut back, 10 bases at V and 9 bases at J, with 22 bases in the middle. Naive CD8 cells lacked CD45RO and underwent positive selection for CCR7, leaving out terminally differentiated effector memory CD45RA+ cells.

What was sequenced was naive CD8+ T cells from PBMCs. This clonotype was sampled from a man younger than 35 in good health. Some clones in this sample may be carry-over from other donors' samples. The genes are TRBV2 and TRBJ2-7; weak D call: TRBD2 (6 bases). CDR3 residues: CATAENLRRVQYF. For the CDR3, the DNA is TGTGCCACGGCGGAGAATCTGCGGAGGGTGCAGTACTTC.